This TCR beta chain was profiled in a study of T-cell reconstitution after alpha-beta-depleted transplantation in children (dated by TCRdb to the mid-2010s). Regarding the research as a whole: Using TCR repertoire profiling, the study followed T-cell immune reconstitution in a quantitative way in children after TCRalphabeta/CD19-depleted allogeneic hematopoietic cell transplantation.

Only a few counts were recorded for this clonotype. It has no known antigen specificity. The sample holds no much larger clone one base away, and base qualities are not on file. V sheds 8 bases and J sheds 5 bases, leaving 18 bases between their ends. Taken from cysteine to phenylalanine, the CDR3 has 14 residues. Only the CDR3 DNA stays, 42 bases, in frame from base 1. CDR1 and CDR2, per the germline V gene, are MNHNS and SASEGT. The protocol used for the library was PCR. The reads were generated on an Illumina HiSeq 2500. Molecular barcoding was employed in the preparation of TCR libraries, with unique molecular identifiers being used to normalize TCRbeta repertoire quantification. TCRdb trimmed public reads at Q25 via fastp, called clones via MiXCR and kept in-frame beta chains. One record per CDR3 amino acid sequence lists the most common genes and DNA. The sample table records a few hundred thousand distinct CDR3 sequences; 9% to 12% of these occur just once. 2% to 2.5% of the sample goes to the ten largest clones.

The origin of this receptor is a human donor who donated a stem cell graft to a child with acute lymphoblastic leukemia. This specimen consisted of PBMCs from the stem cell graft donor, obtained from the stem cell graft. The chain is assembled from TRBV6-1 and TRBJ1-1, with an unclear D gene assignment. The CDR3 reads as follows: CASRRGEGWTEAFF. The DNA sequence is TGTGCCAGCCGACGTGGGGAGGGCTGGACTGAAGCTTTCTTT.